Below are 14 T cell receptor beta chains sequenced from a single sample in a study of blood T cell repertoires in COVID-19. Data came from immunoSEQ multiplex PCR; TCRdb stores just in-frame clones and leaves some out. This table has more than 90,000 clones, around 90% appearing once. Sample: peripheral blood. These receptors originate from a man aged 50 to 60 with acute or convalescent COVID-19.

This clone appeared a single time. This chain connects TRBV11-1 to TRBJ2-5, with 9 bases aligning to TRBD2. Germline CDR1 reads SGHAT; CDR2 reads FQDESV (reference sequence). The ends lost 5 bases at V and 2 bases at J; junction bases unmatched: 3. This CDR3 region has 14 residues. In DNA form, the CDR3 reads TGTGCCAGCAGCCCGACTAGCGGACAAGAGACCCAGTACTTC. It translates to CASSPTSGQETQYF.

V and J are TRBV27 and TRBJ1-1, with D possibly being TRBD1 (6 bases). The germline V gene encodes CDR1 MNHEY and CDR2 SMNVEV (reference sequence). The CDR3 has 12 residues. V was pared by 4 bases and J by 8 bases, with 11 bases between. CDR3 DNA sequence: TGTGCCAGCAGTTCCGACAGGACGGAAGCTTTCTTT. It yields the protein CASSSDRTEAFF.

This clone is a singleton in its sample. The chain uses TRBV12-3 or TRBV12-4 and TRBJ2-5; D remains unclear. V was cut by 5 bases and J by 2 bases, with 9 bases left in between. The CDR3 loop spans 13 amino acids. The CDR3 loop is CASSPDGQETQYF. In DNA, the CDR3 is TGTGCCAGCAGTCCTGACGGGCAAGAGACCCAGTACTTC.

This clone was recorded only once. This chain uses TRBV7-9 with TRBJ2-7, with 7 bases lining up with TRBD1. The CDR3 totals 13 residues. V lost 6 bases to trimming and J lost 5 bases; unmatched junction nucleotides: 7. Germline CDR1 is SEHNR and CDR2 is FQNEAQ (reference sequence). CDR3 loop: CASSFITGDEQYF. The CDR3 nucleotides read TGTGCCAGCAGTTTTATAACAGGGGACGAGCAGTACTTC.

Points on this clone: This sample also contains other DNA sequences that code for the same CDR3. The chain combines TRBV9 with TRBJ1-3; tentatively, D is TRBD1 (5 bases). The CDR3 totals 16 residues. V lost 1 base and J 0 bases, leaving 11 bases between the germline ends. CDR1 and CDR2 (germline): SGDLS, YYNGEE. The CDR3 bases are TGTGCCAGCAGCGTATTAGGGACTGACTCTGGAAACACCATATATTTT. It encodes CASSVLGTDSGNTIYF.

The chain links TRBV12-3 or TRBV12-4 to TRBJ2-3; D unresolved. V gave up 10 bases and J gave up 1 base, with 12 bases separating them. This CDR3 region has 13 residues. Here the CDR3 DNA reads TGTGCCACCCTGCGACAACGCACAGATACGCAGTATTTT. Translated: CATLRQRTDTQYF.

This CDR3 reads CASSEAAGKNYGYTF. Here the CDR3 DNA reads TGTGCCAGCAGTGAAGCGGCAGGGAAAAACTATGGCTACACCTTC. V is TRBV6-1 and J is TRBJ1-2; D is perhaps TRBD1 (5 bases). Looked up from germline, CDR1 is MNHNS and CDR2 is SASEGT. The ends were cut back, 0 bases at V and 2 bases at J, with 10 bases in the middle. CDR3 length: 15 residues.

CDR3 sequence: CASSSGQGAGETQYF. The CDR3 DNA sequence: TGTGCCAGCAGCTCCGGACAGGGAGCGGGGGAGACCCAGTACTTC. The J gene is TRBJ2-5, the V gene TRBV7-8, with a weak D call TRBD1 (8 bases). Trimming stripped 4 bases from V and 5 bases from J, with 17 bases between. The CDR3 spans 15 residues. CDR1 and CDR2 (germline): SGHVS, FQNEAQ.

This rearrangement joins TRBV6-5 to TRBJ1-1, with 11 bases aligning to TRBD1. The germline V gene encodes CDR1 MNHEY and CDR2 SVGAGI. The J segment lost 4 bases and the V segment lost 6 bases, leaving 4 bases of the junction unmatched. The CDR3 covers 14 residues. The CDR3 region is CASSRGTGGTEAFF. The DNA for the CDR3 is TGTGCCAGCAGCCGCGGGACAGGGGGCACTGAAGCTTTCTTT.

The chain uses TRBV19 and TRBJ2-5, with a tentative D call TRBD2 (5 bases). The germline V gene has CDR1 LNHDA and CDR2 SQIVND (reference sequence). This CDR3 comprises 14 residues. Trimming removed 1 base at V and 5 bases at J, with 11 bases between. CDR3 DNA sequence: TGTGCCAGTAGTATAGTAGGACCGGGGGAGACCCAGTACTTC. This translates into CASSIVGPGETQYF.

The CDR3 loop reads CASSFYPAEAFF. The CDR3 region has the DNA TGTGCCAGCAGTTTTTATCCCGCTGAAGCTTTCTTT. V and J are TRBV12-3 or TRBV12-4 and TRBJ1-1; D not resolved. The CDR3 is 12 residues long. The V end lost 3 bases, the J end lost 6 bases, and 8 bases lay between the germline ends.

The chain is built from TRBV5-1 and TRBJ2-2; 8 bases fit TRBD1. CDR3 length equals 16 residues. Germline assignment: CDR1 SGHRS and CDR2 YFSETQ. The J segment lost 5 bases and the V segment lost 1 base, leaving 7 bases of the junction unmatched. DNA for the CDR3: TGCGCCAGCAGCTTGCTGGGACAGGTTTTGACCGGGGAGCTGTTTTTT. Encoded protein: CASSLLGQVLTGELFF.

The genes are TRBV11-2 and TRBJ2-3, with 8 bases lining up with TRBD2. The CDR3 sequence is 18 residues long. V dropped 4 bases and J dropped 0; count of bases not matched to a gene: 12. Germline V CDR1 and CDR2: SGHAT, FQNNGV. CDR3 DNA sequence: TGTGCCAGCAGCTCCCCGAAGATAGCGGGGTATAGCACAGATACGCAGTATTTT. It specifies CASSSPKIAGYSTDTQYF.

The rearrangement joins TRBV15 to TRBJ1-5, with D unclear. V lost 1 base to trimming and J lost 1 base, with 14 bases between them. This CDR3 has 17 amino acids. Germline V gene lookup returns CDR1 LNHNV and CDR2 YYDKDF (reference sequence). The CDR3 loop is CATSRVQGPRSNQPQHF. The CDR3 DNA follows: TGTGCCACCAGCAGAGTTCAAGGCCCTAGGAGCAATCAGCCCCAGCATTTT.